The sample holds a few counts of the clone carrying this T cell receptor (beta chain). Its specificity is unknown. The data are from a study of shared clonotypes between healthy human individuals. Loaded into unsorted PBMC replicate PCRs was roughly 310 ng DNA, 25,000 to 30,000 T cell genomes. The sequenced material, unsorted PBMC DNA, was run on ten immunoSEQ deep assay plates. Libraries were prepared by immunoSEQ multiplex PCR; TCRdb keeps only in-frame clonotypes and omits some of them. The sample shows 450,000 to 550,000 clones, about four fifths of them seen only once. Those who donated, Caucasian adults without exception, all lived in Nashville, Tennessee. General observations from the study: Enrolling few donors narrowed the genetic and exposure-history diversity that was represented.

With 5 bases removed from V and 6 bases from J, the gap between germline ends came to 13 bases. CDR1 LNHDA and CDR2 SQIVND come from the germline V gene (reference sequence). CDR3 length: 14 amino acids. The clonotype originates from a middle-aged woman in good health. Some clones in this sample may be carry-over from other donors' samples. Sequencing was carried out using PBMCs. This chain connects TRBV19 to TRBJ1-4, with D perhaps matching TRBD1 (6 bases). CDR3 loop: CASSQRGDHEKLFF. For the CDR3, the DNA is TGTGCCAGTAGTCAGAGGGGGGATCATGAAAAACTGTTTTTT. Based on the CDR3 plus reference TRBV19 and TRBJ1-4, the full variable domain is DGGITQSPKYLFRKEGQNVTLSCEQNLNHDAMYWYRQDPGQGLRLIYYSQIVNDFQKGDIAEGYSVSREKKESFPLTVTSAQKNPTAFYLCASSQRGDHEKLFFGSGTQLSVL.